The 31 T cell receptor beta chains below come from one sample, sequenced in a study of vaccination and CD4 T cells after COVID-19. Sequencing of the DNA from cultured CD4+ T cells was carried out with the Oncomine TCR Beta short-read assay. A single record per CDR3 protein comes from TCRdb applying MiXCR to the PCR reads. The data contain 13,000 or so distinct CDR3 sequences, about two fifths of them singletons. Sample treatment: approximately nine-day PBMC culture with coronavirus spike peptide pools or control peptides (ViraFEST assay). The antigens of these receptors remain unknown. The sample consisted of CD4+ T cells from blood, cultured in vitro. The receptors come from a human donor who had recovered from COVID-19.

This clonotype was detected only a few times. The V and J genes are TRBV6-2 or TRBV6-3 and TRBJ2-6, with D uncertain. V dropped 6 bases and J dropped 4 bases, with 13 bases sitting between them. The CDR3 sequence is 15 residues long. CDR1 and CDR2 from the germline V gene are MNHEY and SVGEGT. CDR3 nucleotide sequence: TGTGCCAGCAGCCCTGGCCGAGACGGGGCCAACGTCCTGACTTTC. This codes for CASSPGRDGANVLTF.

The V gene is TRBV7-3, the J gene TRBJ2-1; TRBD2 matches 11 bases. The J segment lost 10 bases and the V segment lost 7 bases, leaving 15 bases of the junction unmatched. CDR1 SGHTA and CDR2 FQGTGA come from the germline V gene. This CDR3 is 16 amino acids long. This chain's CDR3 is CASTPSGTSGSREQFF. DNA of the CDR3: TGTGCCAGCACCCCCTCCGGGACTAGCGGATCTCGGGAGCAGTTCTTC.

This chain uses TRBV30 with TRBJ1-1; 9 bases map to TRBD1. The germline V gene encodes CDR1 GTSNPN and CDR2 SVGIG (reference sequence). The CDR3 is 14 amino acids. The J segment lost 7 bases and the V segment lost 4 bases, leaving 10 bases of the junction unmatched. For the CDR3, the DNA is TGTGCCTGGAACCCCGGGACAGGGTGGGATGAAGCTTTCTTT. Encoded protein: CAWNPGTGWDEAFF.

J is TRBJ1-1 and V is TRBV27, with D possibly matching TRBD1 (5 bases). V shed 6 bases and J shed 5 bases, with 19 bases lying between them. Germline assignment: CDR1 MNHEY and CDR2 SMNVEV (reference sequence). CDR3 size: 15 residues. The CDR3 sequence: CASSPLAGRGTEAFF. The CDR3 nucleotides are TGTGCCAGCAGCCCCCTCGCAGGGAGAGGAACTGAAGCTTTCTTT.

The table lists this clonotype with a few counts. The chain recombines TRBV5-5 with TRBJ1-2, with D perhaps matching TRBD1 (6 bases). The CDR3 is 13 amino acids. The V gene lost 3 bases and the J gene lost 5 bases, with 11 bases spanning the gap. Germline loops: CDR1 SGHKS, CDR2 YYEKEE (reference sequence). CDR3: CASSWDGQYGYTF. The CDR3 DNA follows: TGTGCCAGCAGCTGGGACGGACAGTATGGCTACACCTTC.

V is TRBV7-8 and J is TRBJ2-1; TRBD1 might be the D (5 bases). The V gene's germline CDR1 is SGHVS and CDR2 FQNEAQ. Trimming took off 6 bases at V and 0 bases at J, with 15 bases between the two ends. The CDR3 length is 16 residues. CDR3 DNA sequence: TGTGCCAGCAGTCCGATAGGGGCGAGCTCCTACAATGAGCAGTTCTTC. As protein: CASSPIGASSYNEQFF.

This clonotype was detected a few times. The chain combines TRBV11-2 with TRBJ2-1, with 9 bases lining up with TRBD2. CDR3 length equals 16 residues. Germline CDR1 and CDR2: SGHAT and FQNNGV. With 5 bases clipped from V and 6 bases from J, the junction kept 11 bases outside the gene matches. The CDR3 bases are TGTGCCAGCAGCACATACCTAGCGGGGAGAATCAATGAGCAGTTCTTC. Protein: CASSTYLAGRINEQFF. Filled out from reference TRBV11-2 and TRBJ2-1, the complete variable domain reads EAGVAQSPRYKIIEKRQSVAFWCNPISGHATLYWYQQILGQGPKLLIQFQNNGVVDDSQLPKDRFSAERLKGVDSTLKIQPAKLEDSAVYLCASSTYLAGRINEQFFGPGTRLTVL.

The V and J genes are TRBV19 and TRBJ2-6, with TRBD1 identical over 7 bases. The CDR3 has 19 residues. With 5 bases clipped from V and 1 base from J, the junction kept 14 bases outside the gene matches. CDR1 is LNHDA, CDR2 SQIVND, per germline (reference sequence). Here the CDR3 reads CASSLTGTAFRSGANVLTF. CDR3 in DNA: TGTGCCAGTAGTTTGACCGGGACAGCTTTCCGTTCTGGGGCCAACGTCCTGACTTTC.

The chain has TRBV28 and TRBJ2-7; the D gene is possibly TRBD2 (6 bases). The CDR3 covers 12 residues. Germline V gene sequence: CDR1 MDHEN, CDR2 SYDVKM. V lost 8 bases to trimming and J lost 1 base, with 9 bases between them. The CDR3: CASHSGSYEQYF. CDR3 DNA sequence: TGTGCCAGCCATAGCGGATCCTACGAGCAGTACTTC. The full variable domain, completed using reference TRBV28 and TRBJ2-7, is DVKVTQSSRYLVKRTGEKVFLECVQDMDHENMFWYRQDPGLGLRLIYFSYDVKMKEKGDIPEGYSVSREKKERFSLILESASTNQTSMYLCASHSGSYEQYFGPGTRLTVT.

The V call is TRBV7-2, the J call TRBJ1-2; D ambiguous. Germline values: CDR1 SGHTA, CDR2 FQGNSA. V lost 3 bases, J lost 1 base, and 9 bases lay in between. The CDR3 spans 14 residues. The CDR3 bases are TGTGCCAGCAGCTTCTGGACGGGTAACTATGGCTACACCTTC. The encoded protein is CASSFWTGNYGYTF.

This chain links TRBV6-4 with TRBJ2-3; TRBD1 agrees at 7 bases. J lost 2 bases, V lost 4 bases, and 3 bases had no gene match. The V gene's germline CDR1 is MRHNA and CDR2 SNTAGT. The CDR3 is 14 amino acids. CDR3 in DNA: TGTGCCAGCAGTGCAGGGGGAGACACAGATACGCAGTATTTT. Amino acid sequence: CASSAGGDTDTQYF.

This clonotype was observed once. The V and J genes are TRBV7-8 and TRBJ1-6, with TRBD1 matching 8 bases. The CDR3 length is 16 residues. Trimming at V came to 6 bases and at J to 3 bases, leaving 7 bases not matched to a gene. CDR1 is SGHVS, CDR2 FQNEAQ, per germline. CDR3 protein: CASSQGASDYNSPLHF. CDR3 DNA sequence: TGTGCCAGCAGTCAGGGGGCGTCCGACTATAATTCACCCCTCCACTTT. The full variable domain, in which reference TRBV7-8 and TRBJ1-6 provide the parts outside the CDR3, is GAGVSQSPRYKVAKRGQDVALRCDPISGHVSLFWYQQALGQGPEFLTYFQNEAQLDKSGLPSDRFFAERPEGSVSTLKIQRTQQEDSAVYLCASSQGASDYNSPLHFGNGTRLTVT.

This clonotype was counted only a few times. The V and J genes are TRBV11-2 and TRBJ2-2, with D perhaps matching TRBD1 (5 bases). The V and J ends lost 1 base and 9 bases respectively, with 12 bases between them. This CDR3 has 14 residues. CDR1 and CDR2 from the germline V gene are SGHAT and FQNNGV. The CDR3 DNA sequence: TGTGCCAGCAGCTTAGGGGGCTCCCCAAGGGAGCTGTTTTTT. Protein sequence: CASSLGGSPRELFF.

The chain uses TRBV12-3 or TRBV12-4 and TRBJ2-3; 13 bases fit TRBD2. V dropped 6 bases and J dropped 4; count of bases not matched to a gene: 4. The CDR3 has 15 residues. CDR3 DNA: TGTGCCAGCAGGCCCGGACTAGCGGGGGCAGATACGCAGTATTTT. This gives the protein CASRPGLAGADTQYF.

The CDR3 sequence is CASSYSEVNEAFF. CDR3 nucleotides: TGTGCCAGCAGTTACTCCGAGGTAAATGAAGCTTTCTTT. This chain links TRBV6-5 with TRBJ1-1, with D uncertain. V was trimmed by 0 bases and J by 7 bases, leaving 9 bases between them. Germline-derived CDR1 and CDR2 are MNHEY and SVGAGI. The CDR3 totals 13 residues.

This chain links TRBV29-1 with TRBJ2-4; 7 nucleotides align to TRBD1. Unmatched junction bases numbered 4, after V lost 7 bases and J lost 1 base. CDR3 length: 13 amino acids. In germline, CDR1 is SQVTM, CDR2 ANQGSEA. CDR3 loop: CSAQDRAKNIQYF. In nucleotides, the CDR3 is TGCAGCGCCCAGGACAGGGCCAAAAACATTCAGTACTTC.

This chain uses TRBV24-1 with TRBJ2-1; 13 positions match TRBD2. CDR1 KGHDR and CDR2 SFDVKD come from the germline V gene. The CDR3 runs 14 residues. V was pared by 5 bases and J by 8 bases, with 2 bases of the junction left unmatched. Here the CDR3 DNA reads TGTGCCACCAGTGGGACTAGCGGGAGTCATGAGCAGTTCTTC. Amino acids: CATSGTSGSHEQFF.

The chain combines TRBV20-1 with TRBJ2-5; 9 bases agree with TRBD2. The germline V gene has CDR1 DFQATT and CDR2 SNEGSKA (reference sequence). The length of the CDR3 is 12 residues. CDR3 loop: CGGREGLETQYF. The CDR3 DNA reads TGCGGGGGGCGGGAGGGCCTAGAGACCCAGTACTTC.

The chain carries TRBV28 and TRBJ1-6, with 8 bases matching TRBD1. Germline V gene sequence: CDR1 MDHEN, CDR2 SYDVKM. V lost 0 bases, J lost 4 bases, and 8 bases stayed unmatched. There are 18 residues in the CDR3. The CDR3 sequence is CASSLWLDRGRYNSPLHF. The CDR3 bases are TGTGCCAGCAGTTTATGGCTTGACAGGGGCCGTTATAATTCACCCCTCCACTTT. The whole variable domain, filled in from reference TRBV28 and TRBJ1-6, reads DVKVTQSSRYLVKRTGEKVFLECVQDMDHENMFWYRQDPGLGLRLIYFSYDVKMKEKGDIPEGYSVSREKKERFSLILESASTNQTSMYLCASSLWLDRGRYNSPLHFGNGTRLTVT.

This clonotype was detected a few times. The chain carries TRBV6-1 and TRBJ1-2; 8 nucleotides align to TRBD1. Trimming at V came to 4 bases and at J to 8 bases, leaving 12 bases not matched to a gene. Germline V gene lookup returns CDR1 MNHNS and CDR2 SASEGT. This CDR3 is built from 15 residues. CDR3 protein: CASSVPGQEAGGYTF. CDR3 DNA sequence: TGTGCCAGCAGTGTCCCGGGACAGGAAGCTGGAGGCTACACCTTC.

This chain links TRBV6-2 or TRBV6-3 with TRBJ1-5, with no clear D. Germline V lookup: CDR1 MNHEY, CDR2 SVGEGT. V dropped 2 bases and J dropped 4 bases, with 3 bases sitting between them. The CDR3 runs to 12 residues. As DNA, the CDR3 is TGTGCCAGCAGTTACGTGAATCAGCCCCAGCATTTT. Protein sequence: CASSYVNQPQHF.

This clonotype was counted once. The chain couples TRBV7-9 to TRBJ1-1, with TRBD1 as a possible D gene (5 bases). CDR1 is SEHNR, CDR2 FQNEAQ, per germline (reference sequence). The CDR3 has 12 amino acids. With 3 bases removed from V and 11 bases from J, the gap between germline ends came to 13 bases. The CDR3 loop is CASSLRDPVAFF. CDR3 coding DNA: TGTGCCAGCAGCTTGCGGGACCCGGTGGCTTTCTTT.

In this sample, this clonotype turned up a few times. This chain joins TRBV9 and TRBJ1-2; D remains ambiguous. Germline V gene data show CDR1 as SGDLS and CDR2 as YYNGEE. V lost 3 bases, J lost 7 bases, and 25 bases lay in between. The CDR3 is 17 residues long. The CDR3 protein is CASSATPLRASAAGYTF. CDR3 sequence (DNA): TGTGCCAGCAGCGCGACTCCCCTCCGGGCGTCCGCAGCTGGCTACACCTTC.

The chain's CDR3 is CASSPGTGGTEAFF. The DNA for the CDR3 is TGTGCCAGCAGTCCCGGGACGGGTGGGACTGAAGCTTTCTTT. The chain joins TRBV28 to TRBJ1-1; weak D call: TRBD1 (5 bases). This CDR3 spans 14 amino acids. The V end lost 5 bases, the J end lost 5 bases, and 15 bases lay between the germline ends. CDR1 MDHEN and CDR2 SYDVKM come from the germline V gene.

The chain links TRBV2 to TRBJ2-3; perhaps TRBD2 as D (6 bases). This CDR3 is 14 amino acids long. From germline, CDR1 is SNHLY and CDR2 FYNNEI. The V end was cut by 7 bases, the J end by 2 bases, with 13 bases between. The CDR3 protein is CASTERVVTDTQYF. Written as DNA, the CDR3 is TGTGCCAGCACTGAGCGGGTGGTCACAGATACGCAGTATTTT.

The V call is TRBV7-2, the J call TRBJ1-2; D is uncertain. This CDR3 is built from 15 residues. Germline CDR1 is SGHTA and CDR2 is FQGNSA. The germline V and J ends were trimmed by 3 bases and 8 bases, with 19 bases remaining between them. The CDR3 DNA reads TGTGCCAGCAGCTTTTATCTCGAGGTAATCGAGGGCTACACCTTC. This encodes CASSFYLEVIEGYTF.

This clonotype was observed a handful of times. This CDR3 is CASSVKGGDQPQHF. The CDR3 region has the DNA TGTGCCAGCAGTGTAAAGGGAGGAGACCAGCCCCAGCATTTT. The genes are TRBV2 and TRBJ1-5, with D hard to call. The CDR3 loop spans 14 amino acids. Germline-derived CDR1 and CDR2 are SNHLY and FYNNEI. V was trimmed by 4 bases and J by 7 bases, leaving 14 bases between them.

This clonotype was observed a handful of times. The gene calls are TRBV6-2 or TRBV6-3 and TRBJ1-1; a possible D gene is TRBD1 (6 bases). This CDR3 has 13 amino acids. Germline CDR1 MNHEY, CDR2 SVGEGT. Trimming pared 6 bases from V and 1 base from J, leaving 9 bases between. The CDR3 DNA follows: TGTGCCAGCAGACGACAGGCGAACACTGAAGCTTTCTTT. Translating it yields CASRRQANTEAFF.

The rearrangement joins TRBV7-9 to TRBJ2-5; D is undetermined. The length of the CDR3 is 15 residues. Germline V CDR1 and CDR2: SEHNR, FQNEAQ (reference sequence). V lost 5 bases, J lost 0 bases, and 13 bases lay in between. The CDR3 DNA reads TGTGCCAGCAGCACCAATCTACCCTACCAAGAGACCCAGTACTTC. Translated, it gives CASSTNLPYQETQYF.

This chain uses TRBV9 with TRBJ2-5, with D possibly matching TRBD1 (6 bases). Germline loops: CDR1 SGDLS, CDR2 YYNGEE. The CDR3 has 17 amino acids. Trimming took off 0 bases at V and 4 bases at J, with 19 bases between the two ends. CDR3 coding DNA: TGTGCCAGCAGCGTAGGGTACAGGGAATGGTTCGGAGAGACCCAGTACTTC. This encodes CASSVGYREWFGETQYF.

This clonotype was detected once. This rearrangement joins TRBV19 to TRBJ1-4; no clear D gene. This CDR3 has 14 residues. Per the germline V gene, CDR1 is LNHDA and CDR2 is SQIVND (reference sequence). The V and J ends lost 7 bases and 7 bases respectively, with 16 bases between them. The CDR3 region is CASTPKGGGEKLFF. CDR3 coding DNA: TGTGCCAGTACCCCCAAGGGAGGAGGTGAAAAACTGTTTTTT.